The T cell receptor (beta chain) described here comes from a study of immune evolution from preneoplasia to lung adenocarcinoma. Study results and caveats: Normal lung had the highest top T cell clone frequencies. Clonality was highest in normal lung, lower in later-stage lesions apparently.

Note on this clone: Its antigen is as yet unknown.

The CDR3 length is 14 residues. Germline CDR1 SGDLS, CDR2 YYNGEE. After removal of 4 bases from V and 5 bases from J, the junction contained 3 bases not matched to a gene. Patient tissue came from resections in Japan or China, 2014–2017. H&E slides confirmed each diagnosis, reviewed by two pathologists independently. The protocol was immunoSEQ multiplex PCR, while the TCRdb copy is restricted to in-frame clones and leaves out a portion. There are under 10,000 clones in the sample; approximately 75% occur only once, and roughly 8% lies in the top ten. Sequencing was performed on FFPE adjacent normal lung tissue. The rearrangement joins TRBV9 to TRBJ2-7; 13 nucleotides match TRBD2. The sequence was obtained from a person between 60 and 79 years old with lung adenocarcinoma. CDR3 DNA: TGTGCCAGCAGCTTTACTAGCGGGGGGGACGAGCAGTACTTC. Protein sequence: CASSFTSGGDEQYF.